The 18 T cell receptor beta chains below all came from one sample that was sequenced in a study of T cell repertoires in ileal Crohn's disease. Time point indicated: neoterminal ileum biopsy at postoperative endoscopy, about 6 months after surgery. Profiled with immunoSEQ multiplex PCR; TCRdb holds only in-frame clones, not every one. This table has about 62,000 clones, around 90% appearing once. The sample consisted of ileal tissue. The origin of the receptors is an adult with Crohn's disease.

The chain joins TRBV9 to TRBJ1-5; 9 bases align to TRBD1. V trimming: 2 bases; J trimming: 7 bases; junction bases outside the gene matches: 7. This CDR3 is 15 amino acids long. The germline V gene has CDR1 SGDLS and CDR2 YYNGEE. The chain's CDR3 is CASSVGQGFSQPQHF. For the CDR3, the DNA is TGTGCCAGCAGCGTGGGACAGGGTTTCTCGCAGCCCCAGCATTTT.

The gene calls are TRBV6-5 and TRBJ2-4, with D tentatively TRBD1 (5 bases). This CDR3 is 13 amino acids long. CDR1 is MNHEY, CDR2 SVGAGI, per germline. V lost 7 bases to trimming and J lost 8 bases, with 15 bases between them. DNA of the CDR3: TGTGCCAGCAACACTGGGGCTGGGGACATTCAGTACTTC. This gives the protein CASNTGAGDIQYF.

The V gene is TRBV28, the J gene TRBJ2-5, with 10 bases matching TRBD1. V trimming: 6 bases; J trimming: 7 bases; junction bases outside the gene matches: 14. CDR1 is MDHEN, CDR2 SYDVKM, per germline. This CDR3 comprises 16 residues. CDR3 protein: CASSPARTGGVVTQYF. In DNA form, the CDR3 reads TGTGCCAGCAGCCCAGCTCGGACAGGGGGTGTCGTGACCCAGTACTTC.

This rearrangement joins TRBV5-1 to TRBJ2-3; D gene uncertain. Germline assignment: CDR1 SGHRS and CDR2 YFSETQ. Trimming took off 2 bases at V and 4 bases at J, with 5 bases between the two ends. CDR3 length: 12 amino acids. CDR3: CASSLQPDTQYF. The CDR3 DNA sequence: TGCGCCAGCAGCTTACAACCAGATACGCAGTATTTT. Based on the CDR3 plus reference TRBV5-1 and TRBJ2-3, the full variable domain is KAGVTQTPRYLIKTRGQQVTLSCSPISGHRSVSWYQQTPGQGLQFLFEYFSETQRNKGNFPGRFSGRQFSNSRSEMNVSTLELGDSALYLCASSLQPDTQYFGPGTRLTVL.

This chain joins TRBV19 and TRBJ1-2, with D possibly TRBD1 on 6 matching bases. Looked up from germline, CDR1 is LNHDA and CDR2 is SQIVND (reference sequence). The CDR3 runs to 15 residues. Trimming shortened V by 7 bases and J by 6 bases, and 21 bases separated the two germline ends. The CDR3 is CASIKVWWGRHGYTF. DNA for the CDR3: TGTGCCAGTATTAAGGTGTGGTGGGGGCGACATGGCTACACCTTC.

The J gene is TRBJ2-1, the V gene TRBV4-3; the match to TRBD1 covers 8 bases. The CDR3 has 14 amino acids. Germline V gives CDR1 LGHNA, CDR2 YSLEER. V gave up 1 base and J gave up 9 bases; unmatched junction bases: 5. The CDR3 protein is CASSQGGTGSEQFF. The CDR3 DNA follows: TGCGCCAGCAGCCAAGGAGGGACAGGCAGTGAGCAGTTCTTC.

This chain links TRBV11-3 with TRBJ2-4; possibly TRBD2 for D (6 bases). The CDR3 totals 17 residues. CDR1 and CDR2 (germline): SGHNT, YENEEA. V lost 1 base and J lost 1, with 14 bases in between. The CDR3 DNA reads as TGTGCCAGCAGCTTAGGCAGGTCGGGGGAGGCCAAAAACATTCAGTACTTC. Its translation is CASSLGRSGEAKNIQYF. Full variable domain (outside the CDR3, taken from reference TRBV11-3 and TRBJ2-4): EAGVVQSPRYKIIEKKQPVAFWCNPISGHNTLYWYLQNLGQGPELLIRYENEEAVDDSQLPKDRFSAERLKGVDSTLKIQPAELGDSAVYLCASSLGRSGEAKNIQYFGAGTRLSVL.

The chain couples TRBV7-2 to TRBJ2-5; a possible D gene is TRBD1 (6 bases). The CDR3 runs to 14 residues. Trimming cost V 5 bases and J 2 bases, with 12 bases left between them. Germline V gene data show CDR1 as SGHTA and CDR2 as FQGNSA. CDR3 residues: CASSPRTAQETQYF. In DNA, the CDR3 is TGTGCCAGCAGCCCACGGACAGCGCAAGAGACCCAGTACTTC.

The chain uses TRBV5-6 and TRBJ1-5; D is undetermined. The V gene's germline CDR1 is SGHDT and CDR2 YYEEEE. V lost 5 bases and J lost 2, with 8 bases in between. CDR3 size: 13 residues. CDR3 bases: TGTGCCAGCAGTCCGGGTGGCAATCAGCCCCAGCATTTT. This codes for CASSPGGNQPQHF.

The genes are TRBV29-1 and TRBJ2-7; D is perhaps TRBD2 (5 bases). Trimming took off 6 bases at V and 6 bases at J, with 12 bases between the two ends. The germline CDR1 and CDR2 sequences are SQVTM and ANQGSEA. The CDR3 totals 11 residues. As DNA, the CDR3 is TGCAGCGTAGTTGTAGGGAGCGAGCAGTACGTC. It codes for CSVVVGSEQYV.

V and J are TRBV10-3 and TRBJ1-3, with 7 positions matching TRBD1. Germline-derived CDR1 and CDR2 are ENHRY and SYGVKD. The V and J ends lost 4 bases and 5 bases, in that order; junction bases with no gene match: 5. The CDR3 length is 14 residues. CDR3 loop: CAISGTGRRNTIYF. DNA for the CDR3: TGTGCCATCAGTGGGACAGGTAGGCGAAACACCATATATTTT.

Concerning this clone itself: The junction and the germline gene differ at one end; a read error may be behind it. The genes are TRBV28 and TRBJ1-2; maybe TRBD1 (5 bases). Germline CDR1 reads MDHEN; CDR2 reads SYDVKM. The CDR3 totals 12 residues. The CDR3 spells CASSFGARSKFF. In nucleotides, the CDR3 is TGTGCCAGCAGTTTTGGGGCTCGATCCAAGTTCTTC.

The rearrangement uses TRBV7-9 and TRBJ1-1; 9 nucleotides match TRBD1. The CDR3 extends over 15 amino acids. The trim removed 5 bases at V and 5 bases at J, leaving 9 bases unmatched. Germline V CDR1 and CDR2: SEHNR, FQNEAQ (reference sequence). DNA of the CDR3: TGTGCCAGCAGCGGCGGGGACAGGGATTCGACTGAAGCTTTCTTT. Its protein product is CASSGGDRDSTEAFF.

This chain connects TRBV5-1 to TRBJ2-5; D is uncertain. Trimming removed 0 bases at V and 4 bases at J, with 7 bases between. Germline V gene sequence: CDR1 SGHRS, CDR2 YFSETQ. The CDR3 spans 13 residues. The CDR3 protein is CASSLGVRETQYF. CDR3 bases: TGCGCCAGCAGCTTGGGAGTGCGAGAGACCCAGTACTTC.

CDR3 amino acids: CASSGGKRGTGELFF. The CDR3 region has the DNA TGTGCCAGCAGTGGCGGAAAACGGGGGACCGGGGAGCTGTTTTTT. The chain is built from TRBV6-1 and TRBJ2-2; D might be TRBD2 (6 bases). The CDR3 contains 15 residues. Germline V gene sequence: CDR1 MNHNS, CDR2 SASEGT. Trimming pared 4 bases from V and 5 bases from J, leaving 14 bases between.

This chain uses TRBV5-1 with TRBJ1-2; tentative D call: TRBD1 (6 bases). Looked up from germline, CDR1 is SGHRS and CDR2 is YFSETQ. This CDR3 region has 13 residues. V dropped 5 bases and J dropped 2 bases, with 10 bases sitting between them. CDR3 DNA: TGCGCCAGCAGTGACAGGCCAAACTATGGCTACACCTTC. This gives the protein CASSDRPNYGYTF.

This rearrangement joins TRBV7-9 to TRBJ1-1; 7 bases fit TRBD1. V shed 0 bases, J shed 6 bases, and the junction held 4 bases outside the gene matches. CDR3 length: 14 residues. The germline gives CDR1 SEHNR, CDR2 FQNEAQ (reference sequence). The CDR3 region is CASSLATQGAEAFF. The DNA of the CDR3 is TGTGCCAGCAGCTTAGCGACGCAGGGGGCTGAAGCTTTCTTT. Full variable domain (remainder filled in from reference TRBV7-9 and TRBJ1-1): DTGVSQNPRHKITKRGQNVTFRCDPISEHNRLYWYRQTLGQGPEFLTYFQNEAQLEKSRLLSDRFSAERPKGSFSTLEIQRTEQGDSAMYLCASSLATQGAEAFFGQGTRLTVV.

This chain joins TRBV6-1 and TRBJ2-1, with 12 bases that match TRBD2. J lost 10 bases, V lost 4 bases, and 8 bases had no gene match. Germline V gene data show CDR1 as MNHNS and CDR2 as SASEGT. This CDR3 contains 15 residues. CDR3 sequence (DNA): TGTGCCAGCAGTGCCCTAGCGGGGGGGTCCGGAGAGCAGTTCTTC. It encodes CASSALAGGSGEQFF.